Below are 27 T cell receptor beta chains sequenced from a single sample in a study of OX40 agonist ivuxolimab in advanced cancers. The table came from immunoSEQ multiplex PCR; TCRdb's copy has only in-frame clones and leaves some out. Here the sample spans 60,000 or so clones, over 65% being singletons. This specimen was CD4+ or CD8+ T cells sorted from blood, taken in a trial of the OX40 agonist ivuxolimab. These receptors originate from an adult with an advanced solid tumor such as melanoma, head and neck, liver or kidney cancer.

The chain couples TRBV19 to TRBJ1-5; tentatively, D is TRBD1 (5 bases). V was cut by 3 bases and J by 7 bases, with 13 bases left in between. Germline-derived CDR1 and CDR2 are LNHDA and SQIVND (reference sequence). The CDR3 spans 14 residues. The CDR3 reads CASSMGYGAQPQHF. The CDR3 DNA reads as TGTGCCAGTAGTATGGGGTACGGGGCGCAGCCCCAGCATTTT.

The V call is TRBV7-9, the J call TRBJ2-7; D unresolved. The V gene lost 5 bases and the J gene lost 0 bases, with 5 bases spanning the gap. Germline V gene data show CDR1 as SEHNR and CDR2 as FQNEAQ (reference sequence). The CDR3 covers 12 residues. CDR3: CASSSFSYEQYF. The DNA of the CDR3 is TGTGCCAGCAGCAGCTTCTCCTACGAGCAGTACTTC.

The J gene is TRBJ2-5, the V gene TRBV18, with D possibly being TRBD1 or TRBD2 (5 bases each). CDR1 KGHSH and CDR2 LQKENI come from the germline V gene. This CDR3 is built from 14 residues. Trimming left V 5 bases short and J 3 bases short, with 13 bases between. The CDR3 DNA follows: TGTGCCAGCTCAGAACGGGACGGGAAAGAGACCCAGTACTTC. Translating gives CASSERDGKETQYF. The full variable domain, its missing parts supplied by reference TRBV18 and TRBJ2-5, is NAGVMQNPRHLVRRRGQEARLRCSPMKGHSHVYWYRQLPEEGLKFMVYLQKENIIDESGMPKERFSAEFPKEGPSILRIQQVVRGDSAAYFCASSERDGKETQYFGPGTRLLVL.

The chain couples TRBV5-1 to TRBJ2-7; D perhaps matches TRBD2 (6 bases). Trimming stripped 0 bases from V and 3 bases from J, with 28 bases between. Germline V lookup: CDR1 SGHRS, CDR2 YFSETQ. The CDR3 has 20 amino acids. CDR3 residues: CASSLELGARNYWRGYEQYF. CDR3 nucleotide sequence: TGCGCCAGCAGCTTGGAACTCGGGGCCAGAAACTACTGGCGGGGCTACGAGCAGTACTTC. Full variable domain (outside the CDR3, taken from reference TRBV5-1 and TRBJ2-7): KAGVTQTPRYLIKTRGQQVTLSCSPISGHRSVSWYQQTPGQGLQFLFEYFSETQRNKGNFPGRFSGRQFSNSRSEMNVSTLELGDSALYLCASSLELGARNYWRGYEQYFGPGTRLTVT.

This rearrangement joins TRBV6-5 to TRBJ1-2; 7 nucleotides align to TRBD1. The CDR3 totals 14 residues. The ends lost 6 bases at V and 0 bases at J; junction bases unmatched: 4. The germline V gene has CDR1 MNHEY and CDR2 SVGAGI. CDR3 DNA: TGTGCCAGCAGCCAGACAGGGACTAACTATGGCTACACCTTC. Amino acid sequence: CASSQTGTNYGYTF.

The chain uses TRBV11-1 and TRBJ2-5; 8 nucleotides match TRBD2. CDR3 length: 16 amino acids. The germline CDR1 and CDR2 sequences are SGHAT and FQDESV (reference sequence). The V segment lost 5 bases and the J segment 1 base; nucleotides outside the gene matches: 9. The CDR3 DNA follows: TGTGCCAGCAGCCGGGGGGGTAGCGGGGTCCAAGAGACCCAGTACTTC. Its protein is CASSRGGSGVQETQYF.

CDR3 amino acids: CASSGGIGTDTQYF. CDR3 in DNA: TGTGCCAGTTCAGGGGGGATTGGTACAGATACGCAGTATTTT. This rearrangement joins TRBV19 to TRBJ2-3, with a tentative D call TRBD1 (7 bases). V was shortened by 8 bases and J by 3 bases, with 15 bases between the two germline ends. CDR1 and CDR2 (germline): LNHDA, SQIVND (reference sequence). The CDR3 sequence is 14 residues long.

In nucleotides, the CDR3 is TGTGCCAGTACTCGGGACAGGGTAAATGGCTACACCTTC. Its protein product is CASTRDRVNGYTF. This chain uses TRBV19 with TRBJ1-2, with 9 bases aligning to TRBD1. With V trimmed by 7 bases and J by 6 bases, 6 bases remained unmatched. Germline V gene lookup returns CDR1 LNHDA and CDR2 SQIVND (reference sequence). The CDR3 sequence is 13 residues long.

This clone has a single count. The rearrangement links TRBV10-3 to TRBJ2-1; the D gene is possibly TRBD2 (7 bases). Germline CDR1 is ENHRY and CDR2 is SYGVKD. The CDR3 consists of 13 residues. Trimming shortened V by 6 bases and J by 7 bases, and 13 bases separated the two germline ends. Written as DNA, the CDR3 is TGTGCCATCAGGGGGGGGCCACTAAATGAGCAGTTCTTC. It codes for CAIRGGPLNEQFF.

V and J are TRBV6-5 and TRBJ2-5; D is unclear. Between the trimmed V and J ends, which lost 0 bases and 4 bases, there was a span of 12 bases. Germline loops: CDR1 MNHEY, CDR2 SVGAGI. This CDR3 is built from 15 residues. The CDR3 sequence: CASSYSSSERETQYF. The CDR3 bases are TGTGCCAGCAGTTACTCGAGCTCAGAGAGAGAGACCCAGTACTTC.

In this sample, this clone turned up a few times. This chain connects TRBV28 to TRBJ1-5; 7 bases line up with TRBD1. CDR1 MDHEN and CDR2 SYDVKM come from the germline V gene. J gave up 3 bases and V 4 bases, and 3 bases lay outside the gene matches. The CDR3 has 14 residues. CDR3 protein: CASSSGQLNQPQHF. The CDR3 DNA sequence: TGTGCCAGCAGTTCGGGACAGCTCAATCAGCCCCAGCATTTT.

There are a few counts of this clone. The chain combines TRBV27 with TRBJ2-1; D remains unclear. The germline gives CDR1 MNHEY, CDR2 SMNVEV (reference sequence). The V end was cut by 2 bases, the J end by 8 bases, with 13 bases between. There are 14 residues in the CDR3. In nucleotides, the CDR3 is TGTGCCAGCAGTTTAGGGCAGTTGATCCATGAGCAGTTCTTC. Amino acid sequence: CASSLGQLIHEQFF.

The chain couples TRBV18 to TRBJ2-2; D is undetermined. The ends were cut back, 0 bases at V and 6 bases at J, with 5 bases in the middle. The CDR3 consists of 13 residues. Germline-derived CDR1 and CDR2 are KGHSH and LQKENI. CDR3 DNA: TGTGCCAGCTCACCACCTGCGTCCGGGGAGCTGTTTTTT. It yields the protein CASSPPASGELFF.

The chain joins TRBV21-1 to TRBJ2-6; the table calls TRBD1, which could not be checked here. TRBV21-1 is a pseudogene. The CDR3 is made up of 17 amino acids. The CDR3 loop is CASSTHRQPSGANVLTF. CDR3 DNA: TGTGCCAGCAGCACCCACCGACAGCCCTCTGGGGCCAACGTCCTGACTTTC.

This clone appeared a single time. The chain has TRBV18 and TRBJ2-4; possible D gene TRBD2, 5 bases. V was pared by 3 bases and J by 3 bases, with 12 bases between. The CDR3 sequence is 15 residues long. Germline lookup yields CDR1 KGHSH and CDR2 LQKENI. CDR3 bases: TGTGCCAGCTCACCCCGGGGTTCAGACAAAAACATTCAGTACTTC. Translated: CASSPRGSDKNIQYF.

V and J are TRBV18 and TRBJ1-1; D is uncertain. The V and J ends lost 1 base and 0 bases respectively, with 3 bases between them. Germline CDR1 reads KGHSH; CDR2 reads LQKENI. CDR3 length equals 13 residues. For the CDR3, the DNA is TGTGCCAGCTCACCACTGATGAACACTGAAGCTTTCTTT. This gives the protein CASSPLMNTEAFF.

The rearrangement links TRBV19 to TRBJ1-2; D might be TRBD1 (5 bases). This CDR3 is 16 amino acids long. Trimming removed 4 bases from V and 3 bases from J, with 18 bases in between. The V gene's germline CDR1 is LNHDA and CDR2 SQIVND (reference sequence). CDR3 region: CASSTDTASGDYGYTF. The CDR3 bases are TGTGCCAGTAGTACCGACACGGCATCGGGGGACTATGGCTACACCTTC.

The genes are TRBV19 and TRBJ2-7, with 7 bases matching TRBD1. Germline assignment: CDR1 LNHDA and CDR2 SQIVND (reference sequence). The J segment lost 7 bases and the V segment lost 2 bases, leaving 5 bases of the junction unmatched. CDR3 length: 13 amino acids. The CDR3 protein is CASSIKGAREQYF. In DNA, the CDR3 is TGTGCCAGTAGTATAAAGGGGGCGAGGGAGCAGTACTTC.

The chain is built from TRBV7-3 and TRBJ2-2; D is perhaps TRBD2 (5 bases). The CDR3 consists of 14 residues. Germline assignment: CDR1 SGHTA and CDR2 FQGTGA. Trimming pared 4 bases from V and 7 bases from J, leaving 13 bases between. In DNA, the CDR3 is TGTGCCAGCAGCTACCGGGGAGAGGGCGGGGAGCTGTTTTTT. Translated: CASSYRGEGGELFF.

V is TRBV6-1 and J is TRBJ1-5; the match to TRBD1 covers 11 bases. V shed 7 bases, J shed 7 bases, and the junction held 6 bases outside the gene matches. The germline V gene has CDR1 MNHNS and CDR2 SASEGT. The CDR3 extends over 14 amino acids. The CDR3 reads CASTPGTGGQPQHF. The DNA of the CDR3 is TGTGCCAGCACCCCCGGGACAGGGGGACAGCCCCAGCATTTT.

This chain links TRBV7-8 with TRBJ1-1; no firm D call. The V gene lost 1 base and the J gene lost 3 bases, with 12 bases spanning the gap. The CDR3 runs 15 residues. The germline V gene encodes CDR1 SGHVS and CDR2 FQNEAQ. CDR3 loop: CASSLGGVGDTEAFF. CDR3 in DNA: TGTGCCAGCAGCTTAGGCGGGGTAGGAGACACTGAAGCTTTCTTT.

The chain links TRBV4-2 to TRBJ2-3; unclear D gene. Germline V gene sequence: CDR1 LGHNA, CDR2 YNFKEQ. CDR3 size: 14 residues. Between the trimmed V and J ends, which lost 3 bases and 13 bases, there was a span of 20 bases. The CDR3 region is CASSQSLGQSLEYF. The CDR3 DNA reads TGTGCCAGCAGCCAGAGTTTAGGCCAATCATTAGAGTATTTT.

The J gene is TRBJ1-1, the V gene TRBV7-9; D might be TRBD1 (5 bases). Trimming took off 7 bases at V and 3 bases at J, with 9 bases between the two ends. Per germline, CDR1 SEHNR and CDR2 FQNEAQ (reference sequence). This CDR3 spans 12 amino acids. CDR3 nucleotides: TGTGCCAGCACGCGGGGGGACACTGAAGCTTTCTTT. As protein: CASTRGDTEAFF.

This chain links TRBV7-2 with TRBJ2-7; maybe TRBD2 (6 bases). Trimming left V 5 bases short and J 5 bases short, with 16 bases between. Germline CDR1 is SGHTA and CDR2 is FQGNSA. CDR3 length: 14 residues. The DNA of the CDR3 is TGTGCCAGCAGCATGGGACTGTCTGGCGACGAGCAGTACTTC. It is translated as CASSMGLSGDEQYF.

This chain joins TRBV10-3 and TRBJ2-7; D possibly corresponds to TRBD1 (6 bases). Trimming shortened V by 4 bases and J by 2 bases, and 12 bases separated the two germline ends. The germline CDR1 and CDR2 sequences are ENHRY and SYGVKD. This CDR3 spans 14 amino acids. CDR3 sequence: CAISGGTLTYEQYF. As DNA, the CDR3 is TGTGCCATCAGTGGGGGGACACTGACCTACGAGCAGTACTTC.

This clone was observed once. This chain uses TRBV27 with TRBJ2-2; 10 positions agree with TRBD1. Germline CDR1 MNHEY, CDR2 SMNVEV (reference sequence). This CDR3 has 17 residues. The junction had 8 bases not matched to a gene; V was cut back by 5 bases and J by 2 bases. The CDR3 coding sequence is TGTGCCAGCAGTCCCGGCCGGGACAGGGGTAACACCGGGGAGCTGTTTTTT. Protein sequence: CASSPGRDRGNTGELFF.

This clone was recorded once. The chain is built from TRBV28 and TRBJ2-3; 11 bases align to TRBD1. J lost 5 bases, V lost 6 bases, and 16 bases had no gene match. The CDR3 contains 18 residues. Germline V CDR1 and CDR2: MDHEN, SYDVKM. CDR3 in DNA: TGTGCCAGCAGGACAAGGACAGGGGGCGCGGTATTCCTAGATACGCAGTATTTT. Protein sequence: CASRTRTGGAVFLDTQYF.